This TCR beta chain was identified in a study of glioma-infiltrating T cells after dendritic cell vaccination. The wider study: Autologous tumor lysate-pulsed dendritic cell vaccination was given between the early 2000s and the early 2010s. Study-wide results and limits: Higher pretreatment TIL content predicted longer progression-free time and survival.

The CDR3 totals 15 residues. Germline-derived CDR1 and CDR2 are MGHRA and YSYEKL. V was trimmed by 1 base and J by 2 bases, leaving 12 bases between them. Time point described: after dendritic cell vaccination, including at tumor progression/relapse. Blood PBMC samples: pre-vaccination, two weeks post third vaccination, and at tumor progression. The repertoire was sequenced with immunoSEQ multiplex PCR; TCRdb's copy has only in-frame clones and lacks some. Found here are roughly 80,000 clones, 80% to 90% of them singletons; the top ten hold 2% to 2.5%. Comment on this clone: Antigen unknown.

The J gene is TRBJ2-7, the V gene TRBV4-1; D ambiguous. The receptor comes from a human donor with glioblastoma. Specimen: blood, collected after dendritic cell vaccination. For the CDR3, the DNA is TGCGCCAGCAGCCAAGGGCTACAGCCACCCTACGAGCAGTACTTC. Translation: CASSQGLQPPYEQYF.